This TCR beta chain came from a study of shared clonotypes between healthy human individuals. This CDR3 is built from 14 residues. The ends lost 4 bases at V and 3 bases at J; junction bases unmatched: 5. Germline assignment: CDR1 LGHNA and CDR2 YSLEER. About this clone itself: Its antigen remains unknown.

CD45RO negativity and positive selection for CCR7 defined naive CD8 cells, a population that excluded terminally differentiated effector memory CD45RA+ cells. Donors comprised only Caucasian adults living in Nashville, Tennessee. Study observations and caveats: Clonotype sharing levels among donors were expected to vary with sequencing depth.

Some 32,000 T cell genomes, or about 0.2 ug DNA, went into the sorted-subset replicate PCRs. Some clones are missing from TCRdb's copy, which holds only in-frame ones; the method was immunoSEQ multiplex PCR. The sample has about 2.2 million clones, 80% to 95% seen once. The sequenced sample was naive CD8+ T cells from PBMCs. The TCR was taken from a man aged 18 to 29 in good health. Some clones in this sample may be carry-over from other donors' samples. The chain combines TRBV4-3 with TRBJ1-1; 7 bases are shared with TRBD1. The CDR3 DNA reads TGCGCCAGCAGCCCGACAGGGCTCGACACTGAAGCTTTCTTT. This codes for CASSPTGLDTEAFF.